Following are 29 T cell receptor beta chains from one sample sequenced in a study of vaccination and CD4 T cells after COVID-19. The antigens for these receptors are not known. The assay that was used to sequence DNA from cultured CD4+ T cells was the Oncomine TCR Beta short-read assay. In TCRdb, the PCR reads were re-called with MiXCR into one record per CDR3 protein. This sample has about 22,000 distinct CDR3 sequences, with 30% to 45% found just once. The time point: late sampling 161 to 241 days after vaccination in three convalescent patients. Specified treatment: roughly nine-day PBMC culture with coronavirus spike peptide pools or control peptides (ViraFEST assay). The sequencing here drew on CD4+ T cells from blood, cultured in vitro, taken about 7 months after SARS-CoV-2 vaccination. These receptors all stem from a human donor who had recovered from COVID-19.

V usage is TRBV20-1 and J usage is TRBJ2-1; 9 positions match TRBD2. Trimming removed 0 bases from V and 0 bases from J; junction bases left unmatched: 6. This CDR3 contains 17 residues. Per the germline V gene, CDR1 is DFQATT and CDR2 is SNEGSKA (reference sequence). The CDR3 here is CSARDLAGKLSYNEQFF. The DNA of the CDR3 is TGCAGTGCTAGAGACCTAGCGGGGAAGCTCTCCTACAATGAGCAGTTCTTC.

This clonotype appeared a few times. The V call is TRBV7-8, the J call TRBJ2-7; D might be TRBD1 (6 bases). This CDR3 spans 14 amino acids. V gave up 5 bases and J gave up 6 bases, with 17 bases separating them. The germline CDR1 and CDR2 sequences are SGHVS and FQNEAQ. In DNA form, the CDR3 reads TGTGCCAGCAGCCCCAGTAGGGGGTTTCGCGAGCAGTACTTC. It specifies CASSPSRGFREQYF.

The chain recombines TRBV15 with TRBJ1-6, with 7 nucleotides matching TRBD1. Germline loops: CDR1 LNHNV, CDR2 YYDKDF (reference sequence). The CDR3 extends over 16 amino acids. The V and J ends lost 0 bases and 4 bases, in that order; junction bases with no gene match: 3. The CDR3 loop reads CATSREGQNYNSPLHF. In DNA form, the CDR3 reads TGTGCCACCAGCAGAGAGGGACAGAATTATAATTCACCCCTCCACTTT.

This clonotype has only a few counts. The chain is built from TRBV19 and TRBJ2-7; D is uncertain. Trimming pared 5 bases from V and 3 bases from J, leaving 14 bases between. Germline CDR1 is LNHDA and CDR2 is SQIVND (reference sequence). The CDR3 is made up of 14 amino acids. DNA for the CDR3: TGTGCCAGTAGTTCCTCGACACGAAGCTACGAGCAGTACTTC. This encodes CASSSSTRSYEQYF. Full variable domain (outside the CDR3, taken from reference TRBV19 and TRBJ2-7): DGGITQSPKYLFRKEGQNVTLSCEQNLNHDAMYWYRQDPGQGLRLIYYSQIVNDFQKGDIAEGYSVSREKKESFPLTVTSAQKNPTAFYLCASSSSTRSYEQYFGPGTRLTVT.

The chain links TRBV20-1 to TRBJ2-5; tentatively, D is TRBD1 (6 bases). The germline gives CDR1 DFQATT, CDR2 SNEGSKA (reference sequence). The CDR3 contains 13 residues. V dropped 6 bases and J dropped 0 bases, with 11 bases sitting between them. The CDR3 region is CSALEGDQETQYF. The CDR3 bases are TGCAGTGCCCTTGAGGGGGACCAAGAGACCCAGTACTTC.

This chain connects TRBV5-5 to TRBJ2-1, with 9 bases that match TRBD2. Germline lookup yields CDR1 SGHKS and CDR2 YYEKEE (reference sequence). The CDR3 extends over 15 amino acids. The ends lost 6 bases at V and 2 bases at J; junction bases unmatched: 6. CDR3 region: CASTTSGPPYNEQFF. The CDR3 coding sequence is TGTGCCAGCACTACTAGCGGGCCTCCCTACAATGAGCAGTTCTTC.

As concerns this clonotype: The junction differs from germline at one of its ends, possibly a read error. The chain is built from TRBV20-1 and TRBJ2-7; 16 bases align to TRBD2. CDR3 length: 18 residues. CDR1 is DFQATT, CDR2 SNEGSKA, per germline (reference sequence). CDR3 region: CSARDPGLAGGGNYEQYF. CDR3 sequence (DNA): TGCAGTGCTCGAGACCCGGGACTAGCGGGAGGGGGTAACTACGAGCAGTACTTC.

The chain combines TRBV20-1 with TRBJ1-1; D ambiguous. With 3 bases removed from V and 0 bases from J, the gap between germline ends came to 11 bases. The length of the CDR3 is 14 residues. CDR1 DFQATT and CDR2 SNEGSKA come from the germline V gene (reference sequence). The CDR3 loop is CSARGLYMNTEAFF. In DNA, the CDR3 is TGCAGTGCTAGGGGCCTTTACATGAACACTGAAGCTTTCTTT.

This clonotype was counted only a few times. The chain is built from TRBV7-3 and TRBJ2-7; the match to TRBD2 covers 11 bases. The junction had 5 bases not matched to a gene; V was cut back by 1 base and J by 9 bases. Germline loops: CDR1 SGHTA, CDR2 FQGTGA. The CDR3 has 14 amino acids. For the CDR3, the DNA is TGTGCCAGCAGCTTAAACCTAGCGGGAGGAGTGCAGTACTTC. This encodes CASSLNLAGGVQYF.

This clonotype has a handful of counts. The chain employs TRBV20-1 and TRBJ2-5; TRBD1 might be the D (5 bases). V lost 4 bases and J lost 2, with 11 bases in between. The CDR3 has 13 residues. Germline CDR1 and CDR2: DFQATT and SNEGSKA (reference sequence). The CDR3 here is CSATKTGQETQYF. DNA of the CDR3: TGCAGTGCTACGAAAACAGGACAAGAGACCCAGTACTTC.

The chain links TRBV7-2 to TRBJ2-7; TRBD1 agrees at 7 bases. The CDR3 totals 14 residues. CDR1 is SGHTA and CDR2 is FQGNSA in the germline V gene. Trimming took 1 base from V and 4 from J; bases not matched to a gene: 4. Written as DNA, the CDR3 is TGTGCCAGCAGCTTAGACAGGGGAACGTACGAGCAGTACTTC. Protein product: CASSLDRGTYEQYF.

The CDR3 DNA follows: TGTGCCACCAGTGACCCCGGGACTAGCGATGAGCAGTTCTTC. Amino acid sequence: CATSDPGTSDEQFF. This chain links TRBV24-1 with TRBJ2-1; TRBD2 agrees at 10 bases. The germline CDR1 and CDR2 sequences are KGHDR and SFDVKD. J lost 8 bases, V lost 4 bases, and 4 bases had no gene match. This CDR3 comprises 14 residues.

This chain uses TRBV10-3 with TRBJ2-7; 11 bases match TRBD2. Germline values: CDR1 ENHRY, CDR2 SYGVKD. After removal of 2 bases from V and 2 bases from J, the junction contained 2 bases not matched to a gene. CDR3 length: 15 amino acids. In DNA form, the CDR3 reads TGTGCCATCAGTGAGGCACTAGCGGGAGCCTACGAGCAGTACTTC. Translated: CAISEALAGAYEQYF.

This chain connects TRBV6-2 or TRBV6-3 to TRBJ2-7; 9 bases agree with TRBD1. CDR1 and CDR2 from the germline V gene are MNHEY and SVGEGT. This CDR3 is built from 15 residues. Trimming at V came to 5 bases and at J to 4 bases, leaving 9 bases not matched to a gene. This chain's CDR3 is CASSGPGTGLYEQYF. For the CDR3, the DNA is TGTGCCAGCAGTGGCCCAGGGACAGGGCTATACGAGCAGTACTTC.

The CDR3 spells CSARQESNQPQHF. In DNA, the CDR3 is TGCAGTGCTAGACAGGAAAGCAATCAGCCCCAGCATTTT. The rearrangement joins TRBV20-1 to TRBJ1-5; no definite D call. Trimming pared 2 bases from V and 1 base from J, leaving 6 bases between. This CDR3 region has 13 residues. CDR1 is DFQATT, CDR2 SNEGSKA, per germline (reference sequence).

This clonotype was detected a few times. The rearrangement joins TRBV28 to TRBJ1-5, with 8 positions matching TRBD1. The germline CDR1 and CDR2 sequences are MDHEN and SYDVKM. The V and J ends lost 2 bases and 11 bases, in that order; junction bases with no gene match: 8. The CDR3 runs 14 residues. CDR3 protein: CASSLGTGKMAQHF. DNA for the CDR3: TGTGCCAGCAGTTTAGGGACAGGCAAAATGGCCCAGCATTTT.

In this sample, this clonotype turned up a few times. The chain couples TRBV29-1 to TRBJ2-5, with TRBD2 matching 10 bases. Germline CDR1 SQVTM, CDR2 ANQGSEA. This CDR3 contains 15 residues. The V gene end was trimmed by 2 bases and the J gene end by 5 bases; junction bases not matched to a gene: 8. The CDR3 loop is CSVESFPSGSETQYF. CDR3 nucleotide sequence: TGCAGCGTTGAAAGTTTCCCTAGCGGGAGTGAGACCCAGTACTTC. The whole variable domain, filled in from reference TRBV29-1 and TRBJ2-5, reads SAVISQKPSRDICQRGTSLTIQCQVDSQVTMMFWYRQQPGQSLTLIATANQGSEATYESGFVIDKFPISRPNLTFSTLTVSNMSPEDSSIYLCSVESFPSGSETQYFGPGTRLLVL.

This clonotype has a handful of counts. The chain employs TRBV6-2 or TRBV6-3 and TRBJ2-5; unclear D gene. The CDR3 sequence is 14 residues long. CDR1 is MNHEY and CDR2 is SVGEGT in the germline V gene. Trimming left V 0 bases short and J 4 bases short, with 9 bases between. The CDR3 coding sequence is TGTGCCAGCAGTTACTCCGCCAGGCGAGAGACCCAGTACTTC. It yields the protein CASSYSARRETQYF.

This clonotype rates as medium-sized. The chain recombines TRBV15 with TRBJ2-5; tentative D call: TRBD1 (7 bases). The CDR3 consists of 18 residues. V was shortened by 5 bases and J by 2 bases, with 24 bases between the two germline ends. Germline V gene data show CDR1 as LNHNV and CDR2 as YYDKDF (reference sequence). In nucleotides, the CDR3 is TGTGCCACCAGCTTAGAGAACGCCCTGACAGGGACTCAAGAGACCCAGTACTTC. Protein sequence: CATSLENALTGTQETQYF.

CDR3 residues: CASSRAGGSDNEQFF. As DNA, the CDR3 is TGTGCCAGCAGCAGGGCAGGAGGTTCGGACAATGAGCAGTTCTTC. This sequence joins TRBV6-1 and TRBJ2-1, with D perhaps assigned TRBD1 or TRBD2 (5 bases each). There are 15 residues in the CDR3. The V end lost 6 bases, the J end lost 5 bases, and 17 bases lay between the germline ends. Germline values: CDR1 MNHNS, CDR2 SASEGT.

This chain links TRBV7-2 with TRBJ2-7; a weak D match, TRBD2 (5 bases). V lost 4 bases, J lost 3 bases, and 13 bases lay in between. The germline V gene has CDR1 SGHTA and CDR2 FQGNSA. The CDR3 runs to 14 residues. CDR3 protein: CASSSPRVLYEQYF. For the CDR3, the DNA is TGTGCCAGCAGCTCCCCGCGGGTCCTCTACGAGCAGTACTTC.

The chain combines TRBV6-1 with TRBJ2-1; D unresolved. Germline CDR1 is MNHNS and CDR2 is SASEGT. Trimming stripped 6 bases from V and 10 bases from J, with 10 bases between. The CDR3 runs to 11 residues. For the CDR3, the DNA is TGTGCCAGCAGACGAGACTGGGAGCAGTTCTTC. Translation gives CASRRDWEQFF.

V gene TRBV7-2 combines with J gene TRBJ1-1; unclear D gene. The V and J ends lost 3 bases and 0 bases respectively, with 8 bases between them. CDR1 and CDR2 from the germline V gene are SGHTA and FQGNSA. The CDR3 contains 14 residues. The DNA for the CDR3 is TGTGCCAGCAGCTTCCGATCCATGAACACTGAAGCTTTCTTT. It is translated as CASSFRSMNTEAFF.

This sequence joins TRBV20-1 and TRBJ2-1; 8 nucleotides align to TRBD1. Germline V gene data show CDR1 as DFQATT and CDR2 as SNEGSKA (reference sequence). Losses at the gene ends were 6 bases for V and 8 bases for J; bases not matched to a gene: 6. The CDR3 loop spans 12 amino acids. CDR3 sequence (DNA): TGCAGTGCCACGGACAGGGCGGATGAGCAGTTCTTC. This sequence encodes CSATDRADEQFF.

This clonotype came up once. The rearrangement uses TRBV20-1 and TRBJ2-1; 9 bases are a match to TRBD2. The CDR3 contains 15 residues. Germline V gene sequence: CDR1 DFQATT, CDR2 SNEGSKA (reference sequence). V shed 3 bases, J shed 9 bases, and the junction held 12 bases outside the gene matches. The CDR3 DNA sequence: TGCAGTGCTAGTATGGGTAGCGGGAGACTAACTGAGCAGTTCTTC. It yields the protein CSASMGSGRLTEQFF.

In this sample, this clonotype turned up a few times. This chain links TRBV7-8 with TRBJ1-1; D gene ambiguous. The germline V gene has CDR1 SGHVS and CDR2 FQNEAQ. The CDR3 consists of 13 residues. The germline V and J ends were trimmed by 2 bases and 5 bases, with 9 bases remaining between them. CDR3 in DNA: TGTGCCAGCAGCTTAATTTCGGGAACTGAAGCTTTCTTT. Protein product: CASSLISGTEAFF.

This clonotype has a handful of counts. The V gene is TRBV7-2, the J gene TRBJ2-1; TRBD2 matches at 10 bases. Germline V gene lookup returns CDR1 SGHTA and CDR2 FQGNSA. After removal of 7 bases from V and 10 bases from J, the junction contained 10 bases not matched to a gene. The CDR3 runs 14 residues. This chain's CDR3 is CASTSSGRTGEQFF. For the CDR3, the DNA is TGTGCCAGCACCTCTAGCGGGAGAACTGGAGAGCAGTTCTTC.

This chain links TRBV6-5 with TRBJ1-1; 7 nucleotides match TRBD1. This CDR3 is built from 17 residues. The trim removed 4 bases at V and 3 bases at J, leaving 14 bases unmatched. Germline lookup yields CDR1 MNHEY and CDR2 SVGAGI. DNA of the CDR3: TGTGCCAGCAGTTCCAACCCCCGACAGGGTCGGCACACTGAAGCTTTCTTT. This encodes CASSSNPRQGRHTEAFF.

This rearrangement joins TRBV7-3 to TRBJ2-3; D not certain. The CDR3 is 12 residues long. V was cut by 3 bases and J by 6 bases, with 7 bases left in between. Germline V gives CDR1 SGHTA, CDR2 FQGTGA. CDR3 sequence: CASSFIGDTQYF. In DNA, the CDR3 is TGTGCCAGCAGCTTCATCGGTGATACGCAGTATTTT.